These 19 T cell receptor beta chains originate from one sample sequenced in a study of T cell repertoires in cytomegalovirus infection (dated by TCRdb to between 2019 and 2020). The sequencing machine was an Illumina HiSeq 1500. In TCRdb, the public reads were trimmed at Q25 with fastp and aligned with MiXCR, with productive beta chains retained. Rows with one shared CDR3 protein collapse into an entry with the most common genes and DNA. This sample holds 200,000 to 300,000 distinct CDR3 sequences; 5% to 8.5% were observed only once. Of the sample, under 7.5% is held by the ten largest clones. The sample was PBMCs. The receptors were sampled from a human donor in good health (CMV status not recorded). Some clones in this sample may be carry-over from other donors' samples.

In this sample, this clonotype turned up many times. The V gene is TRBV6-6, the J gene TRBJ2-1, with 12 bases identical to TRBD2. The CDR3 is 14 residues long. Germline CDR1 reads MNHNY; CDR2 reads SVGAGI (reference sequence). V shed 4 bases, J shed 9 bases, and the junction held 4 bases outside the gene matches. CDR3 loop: CASSLTSGGSEQFF. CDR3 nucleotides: TGTGCCAGCAGTTTGACTAGCGGGGGATCTGAGCAGTTCTTC.

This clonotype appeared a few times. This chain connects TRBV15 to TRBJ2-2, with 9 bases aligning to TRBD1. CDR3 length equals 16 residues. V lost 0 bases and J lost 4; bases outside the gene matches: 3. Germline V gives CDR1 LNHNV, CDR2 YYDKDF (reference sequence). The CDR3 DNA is TGTGCCACCAGCAGAGAGGGGACAGGGCCCACCGGGGAGCTGTTTTTT. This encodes CATSREGTGPTGELFF.

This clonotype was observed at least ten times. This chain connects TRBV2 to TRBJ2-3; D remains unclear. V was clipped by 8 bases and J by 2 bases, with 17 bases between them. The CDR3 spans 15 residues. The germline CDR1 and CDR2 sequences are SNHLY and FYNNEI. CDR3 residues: CASGLTPEFTDTQYF. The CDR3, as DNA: TGTGCCAGCGGGCTGACTCCGGAATTCACAGATACGCAGTATTTT. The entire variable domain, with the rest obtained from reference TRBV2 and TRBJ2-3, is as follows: EPEVTQTPSHQVTQMGQEVILRCVPISNHLYFYWYRQILGQKVEFLVSFYNNEISEKSEIFDDQFSVERPDGSNFTLKIRSTKLEDSAMYFCASGLTPEFTDTQYFGPGTRLTVL.

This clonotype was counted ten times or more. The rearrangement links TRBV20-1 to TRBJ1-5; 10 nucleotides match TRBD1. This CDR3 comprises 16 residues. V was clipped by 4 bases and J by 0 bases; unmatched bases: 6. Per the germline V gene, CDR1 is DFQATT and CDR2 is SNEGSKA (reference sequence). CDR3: CSATPGTGDSNQPQHF. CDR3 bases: TGCAGTGCTACCCCAGGGACAGGGGATAGCAATCAGCCCCAGCATTTT.

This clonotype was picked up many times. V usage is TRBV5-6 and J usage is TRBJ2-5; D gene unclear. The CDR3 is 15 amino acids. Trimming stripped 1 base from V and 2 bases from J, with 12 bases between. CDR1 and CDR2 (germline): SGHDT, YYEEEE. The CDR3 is CASSLWGTSQETQYF. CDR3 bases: TGTGCCAGCAGCTTGTGGGGTACATCACAAGAGACCCAGTACTTC.

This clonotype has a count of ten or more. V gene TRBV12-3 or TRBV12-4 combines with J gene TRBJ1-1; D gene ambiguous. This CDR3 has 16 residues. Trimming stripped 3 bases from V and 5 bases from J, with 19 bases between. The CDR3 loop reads CASSFTRRGVGTEAFF. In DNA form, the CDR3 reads TGTGCCAGCAGTTTTACCAGGCGGGGAGTAGGAACTGAAGCTTTCTTT.

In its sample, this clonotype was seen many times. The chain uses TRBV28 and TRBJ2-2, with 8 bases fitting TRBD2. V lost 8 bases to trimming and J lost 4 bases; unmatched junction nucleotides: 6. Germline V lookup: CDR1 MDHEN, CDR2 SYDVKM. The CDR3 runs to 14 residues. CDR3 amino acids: CASARGGFTGELFF. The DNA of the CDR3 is TGTGCCAGCGCACGGGGGGGGTTCACCGGGGAGCTGTTTTTT.

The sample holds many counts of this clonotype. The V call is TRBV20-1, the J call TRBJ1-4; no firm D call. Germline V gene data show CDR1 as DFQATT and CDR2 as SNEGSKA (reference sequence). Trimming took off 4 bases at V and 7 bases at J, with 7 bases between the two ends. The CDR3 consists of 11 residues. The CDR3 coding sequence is TGCAGTGCTACTACGGGTGAAAAACTGTTTTTT. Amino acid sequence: CSATTGEKLFF.

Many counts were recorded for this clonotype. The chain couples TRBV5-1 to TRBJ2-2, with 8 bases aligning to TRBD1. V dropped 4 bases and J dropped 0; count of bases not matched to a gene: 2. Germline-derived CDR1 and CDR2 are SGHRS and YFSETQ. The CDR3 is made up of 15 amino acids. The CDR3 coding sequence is TGCGCCAGCAGCAGGGGACAGGCGAACACCGGGGAGCTGTTTTTT. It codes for CASSRGQANTGELFF.

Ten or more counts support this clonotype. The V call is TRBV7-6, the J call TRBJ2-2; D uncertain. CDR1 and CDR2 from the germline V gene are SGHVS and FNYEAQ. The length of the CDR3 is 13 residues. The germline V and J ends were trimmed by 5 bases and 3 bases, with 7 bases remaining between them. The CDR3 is CASSVSYTGELFF. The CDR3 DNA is TGTGCCAGCAGCGTTAGCTACACCGGGGAGCTGTTTTTT.

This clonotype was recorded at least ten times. As DNA, the CDR3 is TGTGCCAGCATTATCGGGACTCTCAATCAGCCCCAGCATTTT. Protein sequence: CASIIGTLNQPQHF. The rearrangement links TRBV28 to TRBJ1-5; possibly TRBD1 for D (5 bases). Trimming left V 7 bases short and J 3 bases short, with 13 bases between. CDR1 MDHEN and CDR2 SYDVKM come from the germline V gene. CDR3 length: 14 amino acids.

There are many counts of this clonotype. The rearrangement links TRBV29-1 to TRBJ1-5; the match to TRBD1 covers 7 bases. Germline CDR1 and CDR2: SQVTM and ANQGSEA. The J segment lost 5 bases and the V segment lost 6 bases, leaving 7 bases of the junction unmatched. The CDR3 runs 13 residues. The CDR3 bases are TGCAGCGTCCGACAGGGTCTTGATCAGCCCCAGCATTTT. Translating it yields CSVRQGLDQPQHF. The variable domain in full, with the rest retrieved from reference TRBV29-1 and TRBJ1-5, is SAVISQKPSRDICQRGTSLTIQCQVDSQVTMMFWYRQQPGQSLTLIATANQGSEATYESGFVIDKFPISRPNLTFSTLTVSNMSPEDSSIYLCSVRQGLDQPQHFGDGTRLSIL.

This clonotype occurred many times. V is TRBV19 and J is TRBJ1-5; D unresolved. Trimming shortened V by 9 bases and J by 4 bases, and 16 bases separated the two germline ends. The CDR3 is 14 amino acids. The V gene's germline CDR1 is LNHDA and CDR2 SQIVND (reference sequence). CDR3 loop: CASQATVINQPQHF. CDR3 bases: TGTGCCAGCCAAGCAACGGTTATTAATCAGCCCCAGCATTTT.

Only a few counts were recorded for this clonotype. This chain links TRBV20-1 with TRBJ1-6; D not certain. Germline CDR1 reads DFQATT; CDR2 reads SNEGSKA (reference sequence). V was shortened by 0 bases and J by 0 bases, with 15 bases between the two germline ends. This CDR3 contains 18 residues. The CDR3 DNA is TGCAGTGCTAGAGATGGAACCGCCAGAAGCTCCTATAATTCACCCCTCCACTTT. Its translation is CSARDGTARSSYNSPLHF.

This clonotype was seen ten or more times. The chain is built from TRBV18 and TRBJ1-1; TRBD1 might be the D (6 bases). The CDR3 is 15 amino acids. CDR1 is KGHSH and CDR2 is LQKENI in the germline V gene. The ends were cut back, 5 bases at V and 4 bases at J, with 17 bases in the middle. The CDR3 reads CASSLGGGQGTEAFF. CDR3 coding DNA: TGTGCCAGCTCATTGGGCGGGGGGCAAGGCACTGAAGCTTTCTTT.

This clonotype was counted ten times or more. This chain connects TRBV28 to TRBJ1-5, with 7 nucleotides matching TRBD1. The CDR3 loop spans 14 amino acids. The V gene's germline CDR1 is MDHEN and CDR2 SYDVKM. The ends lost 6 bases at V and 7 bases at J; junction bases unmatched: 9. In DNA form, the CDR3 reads TGTGCCAGCAGAAGGGAGGGGGCCGGGCAGCCCCAGCATTTT. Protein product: CASRREGAGQPQHF.

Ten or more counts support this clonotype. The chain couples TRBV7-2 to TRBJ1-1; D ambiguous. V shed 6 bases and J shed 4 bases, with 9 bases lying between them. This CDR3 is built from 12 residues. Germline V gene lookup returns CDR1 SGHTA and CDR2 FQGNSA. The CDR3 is CASSLTTTEAFF. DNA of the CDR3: TGTGCCAGCAGTCTGACAACCACTGAAGCTTTCTTT.

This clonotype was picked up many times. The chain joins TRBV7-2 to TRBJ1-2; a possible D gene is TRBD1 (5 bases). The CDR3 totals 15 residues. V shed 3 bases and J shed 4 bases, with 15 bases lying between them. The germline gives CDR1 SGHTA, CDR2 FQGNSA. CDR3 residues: CASSFSQDPIYGYTF. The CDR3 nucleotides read TGTGCCAGCAGCTTCTCACAGGACCCCATCTATGGCTACACCTTC.

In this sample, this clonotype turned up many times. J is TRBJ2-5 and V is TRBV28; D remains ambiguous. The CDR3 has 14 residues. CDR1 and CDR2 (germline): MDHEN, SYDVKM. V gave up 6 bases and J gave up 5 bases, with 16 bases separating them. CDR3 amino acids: CASSLAGRRETQYF. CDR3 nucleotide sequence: TGTGCCAGCAGCTTAGCAGGCCGGCGGGAGACCCAGTACTTC.